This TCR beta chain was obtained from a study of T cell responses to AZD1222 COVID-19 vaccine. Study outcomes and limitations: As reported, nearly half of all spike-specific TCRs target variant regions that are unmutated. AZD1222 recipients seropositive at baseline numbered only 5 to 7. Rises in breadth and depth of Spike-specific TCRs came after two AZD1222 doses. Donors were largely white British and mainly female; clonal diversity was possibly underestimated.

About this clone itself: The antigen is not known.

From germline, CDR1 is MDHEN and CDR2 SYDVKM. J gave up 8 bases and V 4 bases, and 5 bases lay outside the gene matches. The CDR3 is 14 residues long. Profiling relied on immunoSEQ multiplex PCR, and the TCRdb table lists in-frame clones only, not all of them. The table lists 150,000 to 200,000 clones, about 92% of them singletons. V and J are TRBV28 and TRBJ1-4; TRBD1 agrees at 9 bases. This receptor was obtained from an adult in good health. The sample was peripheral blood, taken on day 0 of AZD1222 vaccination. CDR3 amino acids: CASSSGQGREKLFF. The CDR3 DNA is TGTGCCAGCAGTTCGGGACAGGGTCGCGAAAAACTGTTTTTT.